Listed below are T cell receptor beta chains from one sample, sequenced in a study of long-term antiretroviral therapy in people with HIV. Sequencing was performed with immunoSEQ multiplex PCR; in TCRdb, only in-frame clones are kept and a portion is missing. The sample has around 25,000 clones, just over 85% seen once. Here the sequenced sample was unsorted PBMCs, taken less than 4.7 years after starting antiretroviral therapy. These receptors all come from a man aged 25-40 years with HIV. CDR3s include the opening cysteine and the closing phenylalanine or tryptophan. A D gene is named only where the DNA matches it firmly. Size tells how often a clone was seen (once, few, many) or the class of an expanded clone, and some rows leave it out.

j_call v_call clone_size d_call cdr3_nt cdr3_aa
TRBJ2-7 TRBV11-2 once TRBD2 TGTGCCAGCAGCTCCGGACTAGCGGGAGAGTCGTACTTC CASSSGLAGESYF
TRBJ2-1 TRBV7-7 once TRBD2 TGTGCTAGCAGCTTAGATCTAGCGGCGAACAATGAGCAGTTCTTC CASSLDLAANNEQFF
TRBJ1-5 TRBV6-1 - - TGTGCCAGCAGTGACAGCAATCATCAGCCCCAGCATTTT CASSDSNHQPQHF
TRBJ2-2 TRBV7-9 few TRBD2 TGTGCCAGCAGCCCCGGACTAGCGGCCGGGGAGCTGTTTTTT CASSPGLAAGELFF
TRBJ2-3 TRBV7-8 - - TGTGCCAGCAGCGCTCGGGACCTCACAGATACGCAGTATTTT CASSARDLTDTQYF
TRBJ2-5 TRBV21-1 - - TGTGCCAGCAGCAAAAGAGGTGCGGCGGGAGATGATATCGGAGAGACCCAGTACTTC CASSKRGAAGDDIGETQYF
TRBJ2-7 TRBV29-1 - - TGCAGCGTTGAGGGGACTGGGGGCATCTTCTCCTACGAGCAGTACTTC CSVEGTGGIFSYEQYF
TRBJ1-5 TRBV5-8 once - TGTGCCAGCAGCTTGGCCGGTTACAGGGATTTGAATCAGCCCCAGCATTTT CASSLAGYRDLNQPQHF
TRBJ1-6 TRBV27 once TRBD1 TGTGCCAGCAGCGGACAGGGCCCTAATTCACCCCTCCACTTT CASSGQGPNSPLHF
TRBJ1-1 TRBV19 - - TGTGCCAGTAGATCCCGCGCGCTGAACACTGAAGCTTTCTTT CASRSRALNTEAFF
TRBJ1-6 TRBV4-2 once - TGTGCCAGCAGCCCCGCAACCAATTCACCCCTCCACTTT CASSPATNSPLHF
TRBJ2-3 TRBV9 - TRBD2 TGTGCCAGCAGCGGACTAGCGGGCGGGACAGATACGCAGTATTTT CASSGLAGGTDTQYF
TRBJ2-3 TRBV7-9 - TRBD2 TGTGCCAGCAGCGAGAAAGGTAGCGGGGGCCCTATTGGCACGCAGTATTTT CASSEKGSGGPIGTQYF
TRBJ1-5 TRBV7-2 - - TGTGCCAGCAGCCCCAGAGTGGCTGGGTTCGGCAATCAGCCCCAGCATTTT CASSPRVAGFGNQPQHF
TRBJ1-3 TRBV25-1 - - TGTGCCAGCAGTGAATACGACATCGACTCTGGAAACACCATATATTTT CASSEYDIDSGNTIYF
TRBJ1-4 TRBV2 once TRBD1 TGTGCCAGCAGTAGGACAGGGCTCTCGGAAAAACTGTTTTTT CASSRTGLSEKLFF
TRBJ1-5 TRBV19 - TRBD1 TGTGCCAGTAGTATCGGGACAGGGTCTCAGCCCCAGCATTTT CASSIGTGSQPQHF
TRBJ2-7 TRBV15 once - TGTGCCACCAGCGATCAAAAACCCTACGAGCAGTACTTC CATSDQKPYEQYF
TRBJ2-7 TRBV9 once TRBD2 TGTGCCAGCAGCGTAGGTCTAGCGGGGGGCAGTTCCCACGAGCAGTACTTC CASSVGLAGGSSHEQYF
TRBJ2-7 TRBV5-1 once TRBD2 TGCGCCAGCAGCTTGGGGCCGACTAGCGGGGACCTCTCCTACGAGCAGTACTTC CASSLGPTSGDLSYEQYF
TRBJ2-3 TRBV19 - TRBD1 TGTGCCAGTAGAGTTCCGAGACAGGGTGTGGCAGATACGCAGTATTTT CASRVPRQGVADTQYF
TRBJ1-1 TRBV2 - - TGTGCCAGCAGTGGGCCCAGCATGAACACTGAAGCTTTCTTT CASSGPSMNTEAFF
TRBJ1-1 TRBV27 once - TGTGCCAGCAGTTTAAGCGCAGTTCAAGGGAACACTGAAGCTTTCTTT CASSLSAVQGNTEAFF
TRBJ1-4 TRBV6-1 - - TGTGCCAGCAGCAGACTCCTAGGGGGTGAAAAACTGTTTTTT CASSRLLGGEKLFF
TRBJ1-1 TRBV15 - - TGTGCCACCAGCAGAGCGACCCGGGCGGACACTGAAGCTTTCTTT CATSRATRADTEAFF
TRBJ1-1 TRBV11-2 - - TGTGCCAGCAGCTTAATGTCTAGGCGGAACACTGAAGCTTTCTTT CASSLMSRRNTEAFF
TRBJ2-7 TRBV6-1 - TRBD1 TGTGCCAGCAGTGACAGGGGGTTACGGGAGCAGTACTTC CASSDRGLREQYF
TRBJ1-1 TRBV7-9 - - TGTGCCAGCAGCTTAGTAGGACGCGGGGACACTGAAGCTTTCTTT CASSLVGRGDTEAFF
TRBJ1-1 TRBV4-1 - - TGCGCCAGCAGCCAAGATGGGGTCACTGAAGCTTTCTTT CASSQDGVTEAFF
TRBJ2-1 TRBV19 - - TGTGCCAGTAGCCTCCTTGGTGAGCAGTTCTTC CASSLLGEQFF
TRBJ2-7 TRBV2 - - TGTGCCAGCGCCCTTCTTTACGAGCAGTACTTC CASALLYEQYF
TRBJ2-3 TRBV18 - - TGTGCCAGCTCACCACACACAGATACGCAGTATTTT CASSPHTDTQYF
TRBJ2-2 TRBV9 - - TGTGCCAGCAGCCCCCCCAGCAGGCGGATGGAGCTGTTTTTT CASSPPSRRMELFF
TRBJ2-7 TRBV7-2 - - TGTGCCAGCAGCAAAGCCGGGACGCCCTCCTACGAGCAGTACTTC CASSKAGTPSYEQYF
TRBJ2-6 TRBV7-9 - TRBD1 TGTGCCAGCAGTTTGACAGGGGGGTACTCTGGGGCCAACGTCCTGACTTTC CASSLTGGYSGANVLTF
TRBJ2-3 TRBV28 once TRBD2 TGTGCCAGCAGTTTTGGACTAGCGGGAGGTGGAGGTACGCAGTATTTT CASSFGLAGGGGTQYF
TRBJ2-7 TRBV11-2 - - TGTGCCAGCAGCCCGGGTTTGGCGTACGAGCAGTACTTC CASSPGLAYEQYF
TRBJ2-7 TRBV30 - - TGTGCCTGGAGTGTACAGTCAGGGTCCTACGAGCAGTACTTC CAWSVQSGSYEQYF
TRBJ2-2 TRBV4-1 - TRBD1 TGCGCCAGCAGCCAAGGTTGGGGGACAGGGGGCCCTTTAAACACCGGGGAGCTGTTTTTT CASSQGWGTGGPLNTGELFF
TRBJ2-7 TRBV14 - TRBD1 TGTGCCAGCAGCCAAAGACAGGGAGCGAACTACGAGCAGTACTTC CASSQRQGANYEQYF
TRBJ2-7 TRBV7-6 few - TGTGCCAGCAGCTTATACGGGGCGACCTACGAGCAGTACTTC CASSLYGATYEQYF
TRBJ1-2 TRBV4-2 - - TGTGCCAGCAGCCAAGACTACAGGGTACCATCTGGCTACACCTTC CASSQDYRVPSGYTF
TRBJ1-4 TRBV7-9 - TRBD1 TGTGCCAGCAGCAAGACAGGGGGCAAGGAAAAACTGTTTTTT CASSKTGGKEKLFF
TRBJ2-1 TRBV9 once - TGTGCCAGCAGCGTAGACCCCCTAAGCGAGGAGCAGTTCTTC CASSVDPLSEEQFF